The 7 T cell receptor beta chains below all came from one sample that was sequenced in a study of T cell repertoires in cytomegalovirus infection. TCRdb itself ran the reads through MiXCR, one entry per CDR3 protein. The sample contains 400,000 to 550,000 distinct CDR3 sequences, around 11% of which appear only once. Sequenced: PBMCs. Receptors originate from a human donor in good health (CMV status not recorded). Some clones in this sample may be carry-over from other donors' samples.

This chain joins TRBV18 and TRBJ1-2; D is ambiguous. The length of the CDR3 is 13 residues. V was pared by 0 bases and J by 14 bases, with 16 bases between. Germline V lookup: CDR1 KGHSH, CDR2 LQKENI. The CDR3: CASSPPMDSEQTF. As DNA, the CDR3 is TGTGCCAGCTCACCACCGATGGACTCCGAGCAGACCTTC.

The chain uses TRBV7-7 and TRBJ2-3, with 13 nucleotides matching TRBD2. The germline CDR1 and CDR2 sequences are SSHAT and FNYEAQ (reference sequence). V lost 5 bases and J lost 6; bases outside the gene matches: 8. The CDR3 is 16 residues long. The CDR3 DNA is TGTGCCAGCAGCCGTACTAGCGGGGGGGCATCTGATACGCAGTATTTT. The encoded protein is CASSRTSGGASDTQYF.

This CDR3 is CASSQGQAPTDTQYF. CDR3 bases: TGTGCCAGCAGCCAAGGACAGGCACCCACAGATACGCAGTATTTT. This sequence joins TRBV3-1 and TRBJ2-3, with TRBD1 as a possible D gene (6 bases). CDR1 and CDR2 from the germline V gene are LGHDT and YNNKEL (reference sequence). The germline V and J ends were trimmed by 1 base and 2 bases, with 10 bases remaining between them. The CDR3 contains 15 residues.

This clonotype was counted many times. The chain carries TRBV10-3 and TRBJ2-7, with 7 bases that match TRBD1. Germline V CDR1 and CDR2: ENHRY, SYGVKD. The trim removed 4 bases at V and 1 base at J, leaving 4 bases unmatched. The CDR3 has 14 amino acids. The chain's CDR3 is CAISGGDRSYEQYF. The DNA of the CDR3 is TGTGCCATCAGTGGTGGGGACAGATCCTACGAGCAGTACTTC.

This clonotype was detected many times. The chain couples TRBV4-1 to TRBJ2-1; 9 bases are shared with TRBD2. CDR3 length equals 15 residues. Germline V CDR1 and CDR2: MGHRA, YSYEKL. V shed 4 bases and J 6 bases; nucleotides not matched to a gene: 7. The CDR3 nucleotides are TGCGCCAGCAGCCGGGCGGGGGGGCCCGGCAATGAGCAGTTCTTC. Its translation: CASSRAGGPGNEQFF.

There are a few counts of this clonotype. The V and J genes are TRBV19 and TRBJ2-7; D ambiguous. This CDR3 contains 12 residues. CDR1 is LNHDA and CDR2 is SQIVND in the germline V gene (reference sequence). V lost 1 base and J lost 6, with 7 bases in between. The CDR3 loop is CASSIGVSEQYF. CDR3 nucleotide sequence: TGTGCCAGTAGTATAGGAGTATCCGAGCAGTACTTC. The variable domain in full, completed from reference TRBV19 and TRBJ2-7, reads DGGITQSPKYLFRKEGQNVTLSCEQNLNHDAMYWYRQDPGQGLRLIYYSQIVNDFQKGDIAEGYSVSREKKESFPLTVTSAQKNPTAFYLCASSIGVSEQYFGPGTRLTVT.

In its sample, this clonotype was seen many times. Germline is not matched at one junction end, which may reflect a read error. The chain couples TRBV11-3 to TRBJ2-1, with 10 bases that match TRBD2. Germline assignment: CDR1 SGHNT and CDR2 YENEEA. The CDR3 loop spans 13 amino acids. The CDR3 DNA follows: TGTGCCAGCAGCTTAGAAGCGGGAGGGCCCTATGTATTC. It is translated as CASSLEAGGPYVF.